Shown below are 3 T cell receptor beta chains from a single sample sequenced in a study of blood T cell repertoires in COVID-19. Sequenced by immunoSEQ multiplex PCR; TCRdb stores in-frame clones only, minus some. The sample records about 120,000 clones, about nine tenths being singletons. The sequenced sample consisted of peripheral blood. Receptors originate from a woman in her seventies with acute or convalescent COVID-19.

This CDR3 is CSVEASGLYGYTF. Written as DNA, the CDR3 is TGCAGCGTTGAAGCCTCAGGGCTCTATGGCTACACCTTC. The gene calls are TRBV29-1 and TRBJ1-2; possibly TRBD1 for D (5 bases). Germline CDR1 and CDR2: SQVTM and ANQGSEA. V shed 1 base and J shed 4 bases, with 10 bases lying between them. This CDR3 spans 13 amino acids. Variable domain in full (rest from reference TRBV29-1 and TRBJ1-2): SAVISQKPSRDICQRGTSLTIQCQVDSQVTMMFWYRQQPGQSLTLIATANQGSEATYESGFVIDKFPISRPNLTFSTLTVSNMSPEDSSIYLCSVEASGLYGYTFGSGTRLTVV.

This clone has only a few counts. V is TRBV4-1 and J is TRBJ1-4, with a weak D call TRBD1 (6 bases). Germline V lookup: CDR1 MGHRA, CDR2 YSYEKL. Between the trimmed V and J ends, which lost 0 bases and 0 bases, there was a span of 14 bases. The CDR3 totals 18 residues. DNA for the CDR3: TGCGCCAGCAGCCAAGATCATGGGACATTTGCAACTAATGAAAAACTGTTTTTT. It specifies CASSQDHGTFATNEKLFF.

The count of this clone is one. The V gene is TRBV9, the J gene TRBJ1-2, with D tentatively TRBD1 (5 bases). Per germline, CDR1 SGDLS and CDR2 YYNGEE. The CDR3 extends over 13 amino acids. V gave up 0 bases and J gave up 8 bases, with 11 bases separating them. The CDR3 DNA follows: TGTGCCAGCAGCGTAGAAGGGGTGAGAGGCTACACCTTC. Protein: CASSVEGVRGYTF.